This is a list of T cell receptor beta chains from one sample in a study of vaccination and CD4 T cells after COVID-19. TCRdb itself ran the PCR reads through MiXCR, one entry per CDR3 protein. The profile covers 15,000 to 20,000 distinct CDR3 sequences, with roughly 48% appearing a single time and roughly 10% taken by the ten largest. No cognate antigen is known for these TCRs. The specimen was CD4+ T cells from blood, cultured in vitro, collected before SARS-CoV-2 vaccination. These TCRs come from a human donor who had recovered from COVID-19. CDR3s include the opening cysteine and the closing phenylalanine or tryptophan. D genes are given only for firm matches. A row's size may be missing; if present it is once, few, many or a size class.

v_gene	d_gene	j_gene	abundance	CDR3nt	CDR3aa
TRBV7-9	TRBD1	TRBJ2-5	few	TGTGCCAGCAGCTTAGAAGGGGGCGTAAAGACCCAGTACTTC	CASSLEGGVKTQYF
TRBV7-2	TRBD2	TRBJ2-3	few	TGTGCCAGCAGCATGCAAAGCGGGAGGGCCGGAGATACGCAGTATTTT	CASSMQSGRAGDTQYF
TRBV12-3/TRBV12-4	NA	TRBJ1-2	NA	TGTGCCAGCAGTTGGGGGGGGGACGGCTACACCTTC	CASSWGGDGYTF
TRBV30	NA	TRBJ1-1	NA	TGTGCCTGTCATAACGGGGAAGCTTTCTTT	CACHNGEAFF
TRBV20-1	TRBD2	TRBJ2-5	few	TGCAGTGCTAGGGGCGAACTAGCGGGAGTGTGGGAGACCCAGTACTTC	CSARGELAGVWETQYF
TRBV6-1	NA	TRBJ2-3	NA	TGTGCCAGCAACCAGCGCACGAGCACAGATACGCAGTATTTT	CASNQRTSTDTQYF
TRBV6-1	NA	TRBJ1-5	few	TGTGCCAGCACCCAGGGCAATAGCAATCAGCCCCAGCATTTT	CASTQGNSNQPQHF
TRBV20-1	TRBD1	TRBJ1-4	NA	TGCAGTGCCAGGCCCGGGACAGGGAGTGAAAAACTGTTTTTT	CSARPGTGSEKLFF
TRBV19	TRBD2	TRBJ2-2	NA	TGTGCCAGCAATGAGCGGGAGAAGGCCGGGGAGCTGTTTTTT	CASNEREKAGELFF
TRBV6-1	TRBD2	TRBJ2-7	few	TGTGCCACCGGGAGCGGGAGTTTCTACGAGCAGTACTTC	CATGSGSFYEQYF
TRBV2	NA	TRBJ2-5	NA	TGTGCCAGCAGTTTGGGACTTAAGTACCAAGAGACCCAGTACTTC	CASSLGLKYQETQYF
TRBV7-9	NA	TRBJ2-7	NA	TGTGCCAGCAGCTTACCAGGCGCCTACGAGCAGTACTTC	CASSLPGAYEQYF
TRBV20-1	NA	TRBJ2-1	NA	TGCAGCACCGTTGGGGCGAGCTCCTACAATGAGCAGTTCTTC	CSTVGASSYNEQFF
TRBV28	NA	TRBJ1-2	NA	TGTGCCAGCAGTTTAACATCTGGCTACACCTTC	CASSLTSGYTF
TRBV6-1	NA	TRBJ1-2	few	TGTGCCAGCAGTGAAGATGGCTACACCTTC	CASSEDGYTF
TRBV2	NA	TRBJ1-1	NA	TGTGCCAGCAGCTTACAGGGAATCCGGACTGAAGCTTTCTTT	CASSLQGIRTEAFF
TRBV7-6	NA	TRBJ1-1	NA	TGTGCCAGCAGCTTAACCCAGAAACGGGAGGACACTGAAGCTTTCTTT	CASSLTQKREDTEAFF
TRBV5-1	TRBD1	TRBJ1-2	NA	TGCGCCAGCAGCTTGCTGGGACAGGGGGGCTATGGCTACACCTTC	CASSLLGQGGYGYTF
TRBV7-6	NA	TRBJ2-5	NA	TGTGCCAGCAGCCCGGACGTAATTCAAGAGACCCAGTACTTC	CASSPDVIQETQYF
TRBV11-2	NA	TRBJ2-1	NA	TGTGCCAGCAGCGTGAACTACAATGAGCAGTTCTTC	CASSVNYNEQFF
TRBV19	NA	TRBJ2-1	NA	TGTGCCAGTAGGGTACCAGCCCTAGGTGAGCAGTTCTTC	CASRVPALGEQFF
TRBV6-2/TRBV6-3	NA	TRBJ2-7	NA	TGTGCCAGCAGACAGGGTGGACACTACGAGCAGTACTTC	CASRQGGHYEQYF
TRBV6-4	TRBD1	TRBJ2-2	few	TGTGCCAGCAGAGCCGGGACAGTAACCGGGGAGCTGTTTTTT	CASRAGTVTGELFF
TRBV10-3	TRBD1	TRBJ1-3	NA	TGTGCCATCAGTGGAAGCGGGGGGACAGGGGGTATTGAAAGAAACACCATATATTTT	CAISGSGGTGGIERNTIYF
TRBV15	NA	TRBJ1-5	NA	TGTGCCACCAGCAGAGACGGGCCGACACCCCAGCATTTT	CATSRDGPTPQHF
TRBV2	NA	TRBJ1-1	once	TGTGCCAGCAGTCCTGACAGATTGAACACTGAAGCTTTCTTT	CASSPDRLNTEAFF
TRBV30	TRBD1	TRBJ2-7	NA	TGTGCCTGGAGTGAGACAGGGGGCGAATCCTACGAGCAGTACTTC	CAWSETGGESYEQYF
TRBV12-3/TRBV12-4	TRBD2	TRBJ2-7	few	TGTGCCAGCAGACTTGGGACTAGCGGGTTCTACGAGCAGTACTTC	CASRLGTSGFYEQYF
TRBV28	NA	TRBJ1-5	NA	TGTGCCAGCAACACCTTAGGTCGGAGGGCAAGCAATCAGCCCCAGCATTTT	CASNTLGRRASNQPQHF
TRBV5-4	NA	TRBJ1-6	NA	TGTGCCAGCAGCTTGCCGGGGGTGGATGGTTCACCCCTCCACTTT	CASSLPGVDGSPLHF
TRBV7-6	NA	TRBJ1-3	NA	TGTGCCAGCAGCTTAGTCGGGGGGAGCTCTGGAAACACCATATATTTT	CASSLVGGSSGNTIYF
TRBV12-3/TRBV12-4	NA	TRBJ1-2	NA	TGTGCCAGCAGTTTCTATTCGGGGGTGAGTTATGGCTACACCTTC	CASSFYSGVSYGYTF
TRBV30	NA	TRBJ1-2	NA	TGTGCCTGGAGTGTAGAAGCTAACTATGGCTACACCTTC	CAWSVEANYGYTF
TRBV4-1	NA	TRBJ2-5	few	TGCGCCAGCAGCCCCAGGATAGGGAGTCTCGGAGAGACCCAGTACTTC	CASSPRIGSLGETQYF
TRBV10-1	NA	TRBJ2-3	few	TGCGCCAGCAGTACGGTTAAGGGGGGCACAGATACGCAGTATTTT	CASSTVKGGTDTQYF
TRBV6-1	NA	TRBJ2-3	once	TGTGCCAGCAGCCAAACCGGGGCCACAGATACGCAGTATTTT	CASSQTGATDTQYF
TRBV7-8	TRBD1	TRBJ1-6	NA	TGTGCCAGCAGCTCCACAGGGGTTAATTCACCCCTCCACTTT	CASSSTGVNSPLHF
TRBV2	NA	TRBJ1-2	NA	TGTGCCAGCAGTGATCCAGCACAAGTGGTCGGCTACACCTTC	CASSDPAQVVGYTF
TRBV2	TRBD1	TRBJ1-1	NA	TGTGCCAGCAGCTATTCCGGGACAGGGCTAACTTTCTTT	CASSYSGTGLTFF